Each of the 32 T cell receptor beta chains below was sequenced from the same sample in a study of Ad26.COV2.S vaccination and SARS-CoV-2 variants (dated by TCRdb to the early 2020s). Reading the label with the study, this specimen's treatment or condition is: 15 to 20 received Ad26.COV2.S at low or high dose, single or two shots; roughly five received placebo; per-sample allocation not given. For vaccine and placebo recipients, repertoires were sequenced using samples collected on day 63 after the first injection. Libraries were built with the immunoSEQ multiplex PCR assay. TCRdb re-hosts the immuneACCESS table, in-frame sequences only. Its copies lack some clones; in the studies checked, an unresolved V gene accounts for under half of them, and the cause for the rest is not known. The sample data list fewer than 800,000 clones, and roughly 90% of these were observed just once. In total, the top ten clones hold over 1.3% of the sample.

Specimen: peripheral blood, collected in a trial of Ad26.COV2.S vaccine versus placebo. Receptor source: a person between 18 and 59 years old who received the Ad26.COV2.S COVID-19 vaccine or a placebo.

The chain carries TRBV5-1 and TRBJ2-3; D ambiguous. V was trimmed by 4 bases and J by 2 bases, leaving 11 bases between them. This CDR3 spans 14 amino acids. Germline V gives CDR1 SGHRS, CDR2 YFSETQ. CDR3 bases: TGCGCCAGCAGCCCGGAAGCCCCCACAGATACGCAGTATTTT. Its protein product is CASSPEAPTDTQYF.

This chain uses TRBV12-3 or TRBV12-4 with TRBJ2-7, with D uncertain. The CDR3 extends over 13 amino acids. Trimming took off 3 bases at V and 2 bases at J, with 8 bases between the two ends. The CDR3 sequence is CASSFGQAYEQYF. CDR3 sequence (DNA): TGTGCCAGCAGTTTTGGCCAAGCCTACGAGCAGTACTTC.

V and J are TRBV6-2 or TRBV6-3 and TRBJ1-5, with D perhaps matching TRBD1 (5 bases). Trimming stripped 4 bases from V and 5 bases from J, with 12 bases between. Germline lookup yields CDR1 MNHEY and CDR2 SVGEGT. The CDR3 loop spans 14 amino acids. The CDR3 nucleotides are TGTGCCAGCAGTTCTCCGGGACGGCATCAGCCCCAGCATTTT. Translating gives CASSSPGRHQPQHF.

This chain joins TRBV4-1 and TRBJ2-2, with 10 bases matching TRBD2. Germline V gene sequence: CDR1 MGHRA, CDR2 YSYEKL. The CDR3 is 15 amino acids. Trimming took 3 bases from V and 7 from J; bases not matched to a gene: 5. As DNA, the CDR3 is TGCGCCAGCAGCCAGGAGCGGGGGGGCAGCGGGGAGCTGTTTTTT. Its protein product is CASSQERGGSGELFF.

This chain links TRBV3-1 (or the pseudogene TRBV3-2) with TRBJ1-4; 8 bases match TRBD1. The trim removed 0 bases at V and 6 bases at J, leaving 15 bases unmatched. CDR1 and CDR2 (germline): LGHDT, YNNKEL (reference sequence). The CDR3 consists of 19 residues. This chain's CDR3 is CASSQDAPFWTGQDEKLFF. DNA for the CDR3: TGTGCCAGCAGCCAAGATGCTCCGTTTTGGACAGGGCAAGATGAAAAACTGTTTTTT.

The chain carries TRBV9 and TRBJ1-5; 7 nucleotides line up with TRBD1. J was trimmed by 1 base and V by 4 bases; bases with no gene match: 5. This CDR3 is 15 amino acids long. Germline CDR1 SGDLS, CDR2 YYNGEE. CDR3 nucleotides: TGTGCCAGCAGCCTTACAGGGGAGAGCAATCAGCCCCAGCATTTT. As protein: CASSLTGESNQPQHF.

This clone came up once. This sample also contains other DNA sequences that code for the same CDR3. V usage is TRBV7-2 and J usage is TRBJ1-2; D is unresolved. This CDR3 is 13 amino acids long. Germline V CDR1 and CDR2: SGHTA, FQGNSA. The germline V and J ends were trimmed by 1 base and 5 bases, with 8 bases remaining between them. CDR3 in DNA: TGTGCCAGCAGCTTAGACACGGCTTATGGCTACACCTTC. Translated: CASSLDTAYGYTF. Filled out from reference TRBV7-2 and TRBJ1-2, the complete variable domain reads GAGVSQSPSNKVTEKGKDVELRCDPISGHTALYWYRQSLGQGLEFLIYFQGNSAPDKSGLPSDRFSAERTGGSVSTLTIQRTQQEDSAVYLCASSLDTAYGYTFGSGTRLTVV.

This chain connects TRBV24-1 to TRBJ2-7, with 12 nucleotides matching TRBD2. CDR3 length: 16 amino acids. The trim removed 2 bases at V and 7 bases at J, leaving 8 bases unmatched. CDR1 and CDR2 from the germline V gene are KGHDR and SFDVKD. Here the CDR3 reads CATSDSRLAGVAEQYF. In DNA form, the CDR3 reads TGTGCCACCAGTGATTCTCGACTAGCGGGAGTGGCGGAGCAGTACTTC.

This chain connects TRBV15 to TRBJ1-2; D is ambiguous. With 1 base removed from V and 7 bases from J, the gap between germline ends came to 16 bases. This CDR3 contains 15 residues. CDR1 is LNHNV, CDR2 YYDKDF, per germline (reference sequence). In DNA form, the CDR3 reads TGTGCCACCAGCAGAGGACCCAACATCGGTAGTGGCTACACCTTC. This translates into CATSRGPNIGSGYTF. The full variable domain, in which reference TRBV15 and TRBJ1-2 provide the parts outside the CDR3, is DAMVIQNPRYQVTQFGKPVTLSCSQTLNHNVMYWYQQKSSQAPKLLFHYYDKDFNNEADTPDNFQSRRPNTSFCFLDIRSPGLGDTAMYLCATSRGPNIGSGYTFGSGTRLTVV.

V gene TRBV9 combines with J gene TRBJ1-5; possible D gene TRBD1, 5 bases. The CDR3 runs 15 residues. Trimming took 3 bases from V and 0 from J, leaving 10 bases between them. CDR1 and CDR2 (germline): SGDLS, YYNGEE. The CDR3 loop is CASSEGRSSNQPQHF. CDR3 DNA: TGTGCCAGCAGCGAGGGACGGAGTAGCAATCAGCCCCAGCATTTT. The full variable domain, rest sourced from reference TRBV9 and TRBJ1-5, is DSGVTQTPKHLITATGQRVTLRCSPRSGDLSVYWYQQSLDQGLQFLIQYYNGEERAKGNILERFSAQQFPDLHSELNLSSLELGDSALYFCASSEGRSSNQPQHFGDGTRLSIL.

The chain links TRBV7-2 to TRBJ1-5, with D uncertain. CDR1 is SGHTA, CDR2 FQGNSA, per germline. V lost 1 base and J lost 1, with 14 bases in between. The CDR3 is 17 residues long. The CDR3 reads CASSLEGIRASNQPQHF. In DNA, the CDR3 is TGTGCCAGCAGCTTAGAGGGAATACGGGCGAGCAATCAGCCCCAGCATTTT.

At least ten counts were recorded for this clone. The V and J genes are TRBV6-2 or TRBV6-3 and TRBJ1-2; D call uncertain. The germline gives CDR1 MNHEY, CDR2 SVGEGT. The CDR3 runs 12 residues. V was pared by 2 bases and J by 8 bases, with 9 bases between. CDR3 in amino acids: CASSYLSSGYTF. The CDR3 DNA reads TGTGCCAGCAGTTACCTTTCCTCCGGCTACACCTTC.

CDR3 protein: CASSLLAGGRGSYEQYF. CDR3 in DNA: TGTGCCAGCAGCCTTCTAGCGGGGGGCCGGGGATCCTACGAGCAGTACTTC. This rearrangement joins TRBV14 to TRBJ2-7; the match to TRBD2 covers 11 bases. The junction had 9 bases not matched to a gene; V was cut back by 4 bases and J by 1 base. CDR3 length equals 17 residues. Germline CDR1 is SGHDN and CDR2 is FVKESK.

The chain carries TRBV11-1 and TRBJ1-6, with D perhaps TRBD1 (6 bases). The CDR3 contains 16 residues. V was clipped by 2 bases and J by 7 bases, with 15 bases between them. The germline V gene has CDR1 SGHAT and CDR2 FQDESV (reference sequence). CDR3 DNA: TGTGCCAGCAGCTTAAGGGCCGGGACACTGAATTCACCCCTCCACTTT. As protein: CASSLRAGTLNSPLHF.

The chain recombines TRBV19 with TRBJ2-6; no clear D gene. Germline lookup yields CDR1 LNHDA and CDR2 SQIVND (reference sequence). This CDR3 contains 16 residues. Deletions cut 2 bases from V and 2 bases from J, with 10 bases between. CDR3 nucleotide sequence: TGTGCCAGTAGTATACACTCGATCCCTGGGGCCAACGTCCTGACTTTC. It specifies CASSIHSIPGANVLTF.

The sample holds a few counts of this clone. J is TRBJ1-5 and V is TRBV10-3; D gene unclear. Germline values: CDR1 ENHRY, CDR2 SYGVKD. CDR3 size: 14 residues. V was trimmed by 3 bases and J by 2 bases, leaving 8 bases between them. CDR3 residues: CAISEGLRNQPQHF. CDR3 DNA: TGTGCCATCAGTGAAGGCCTTCGCAATCAGCCCCAGCATTTT.

This sequence joins TRBV27 and TRBJ2-7; 7 nucleotides agree with TRBD1. Per germline, CDR1 MNHEY and CDR2 SMNVEV (reference sequence). The V segment lost 4 bases and the J segment 5 bases; nucleotides outside the gene matches: 11. The CDR3 runs to 15 residues. The CDR3 coding sequence is TGTGCCAGCAGTTCTCTCGACAGGGCCCCCGACGAGCAGTACTTC. This codes for CASSSLDRAPDEQYF.

This chain uses TRBV6-5 with TRBJ1-6; D is ambiguous. Germline lookup yields CDR1 MNHEY and CDR2 SVGAGI. This CDR3 is built from 14 residues. The V end was cut by 9 bases, the J end by 8 bases, with 17 bases between. The CDR3 loop is CASRVSRRDSPLHF. DNA of the CDR3: TGTGCCAGTCGAGTTTCGCGAAGGGATTCACCCCTCCACTTT.

The CDR3 region has the DNA TGTGCCAGCAGCTCTGGGGGACTCAGCCGCTCTGGGGCCAACGTCCTGACTTTC. As protein: CASSSGGLSRSGANVLTF. This chain connects TRBV7-9 to TRBJ2-6; tentatively, D is TRBD2 (6 bases). V dropped 4 bases and J dropped 0 bases, with 16 bases sitting between them. Germline V gene data show CDR1 as SEHNR and CDR2 as FQNEAQ (reference sequence). The CDR3 has 18 residues.

This clone was picked up a small number of times. The CDR3 region is CASSFFGGLTDTQYF. In DNA form, the CDR3 reads TGTGCCAGCAGCTTTTTTGGGGGCCTCACAGATACGCAGTATTTT. V gene TRBV7-2 combines with J gene TRBJ2-3; D may be TRBD1 (6 bases). The CDR3 length is 15 residues. CDR1 is SGHTA, CDR2 FQGNSA, per germline. V was pared by 3 bases and J by 2 bases, with 12 bases between.

For this clone: Within the sample, other DNA sequences also encode this same CDR3. Here the CDR3 DNA reads TGTGCCAGTAGTACCCCAGGAGGGAACACCGGGGAGCTGTTTTTT. Its translation: CASSTPGGNTGELFF. This chain connects TRBV19 to TRBJ2-2; the D gene is possibly TRBD2 (5 bases). With 4 bases removed from V and 1 base from J, the gap between germline ends came to 10 bases. The length of the CDR3 is 15 residues. The germline V gene has CDR1 LNHDA and CDR2 SQIVND (reference sequence).

The chain recombines TRBV6-1 with TRBJ1-3; D is unclear. CDR3 length: 15 residues. V lost 1 base to trimming and J lost 0 bases, with 7 bases between them. Germline CDR1 reads MNHNS; CDR2 reads SASEGT. CDR3 loop: CASSEEGLSGNTIYF. DNA of the CDR3: TGTGCCAGCAGTGAAGAGGGTCTCTCTGGAAACACCATATATTTT.

This clone appeared once. The genes are TRBV24-1 and TRBJ2-2, with D unresolved. Germline lookup yields CDR1 KGHDR and CDR2 SFDVKD. The CDR3 consists of 13 residues. V dropped 8 bases and J dropped 3 bases, with 9 bases sitting between them. In DNA form, the CDR3 reads TGTGCCACCACCGACTGGTACACCGGGGAGCTGTTTTTT. Protein: CATTDWYTGELFF.

The V gene is TRBV7-2, the J gene TRBJ2-1, with TRBD2 matching 9 bases. The J segment lost 6 bases and the V segment lost 6 bases, leaving 3 bases of the junction unmatched. Germline assignment: CDR1 SGHTA and CDR2 FQGNSA. The CDR3 has 13 residues. CDR3 DNA sequence: TGTGCCAGCAGACCTAGCGGGGTCAATGAGCAGTTCTTC. As protein: CASRPSGVNEQFF. Supplemented by reference TRBV7-2 and TRBJ2-1, the full variable domain reads GAGVSQSPSNKVTEKGKDVELRCDPISGHTALYWYRQSLGQGLEFLIYFQGNSAPDKSGLPSDRFSAERTGGSVSTLTIQRTQQEDSAVYLCASRPSGVNEQFFGPGTRLTVL.

This sequence joins TRBV6-5 and TRBJ1-5; D might be TRBD1 (6 bases). The CDR3 consists of 15 residues. Germline values: CDR1 MNHEY, CDR2 SVGAGI. The V and J ends lost 4 bases and 1 base respectively, with 11 bases between them. The CDR3 nucleotides read TGTGCCAGCAGTTGGGGCAGGGGCAGCAATCAGCCCCAGCATTTT. Its translation is CASSWGRGSNQPQHF.

This chain connects TRBV10-3 to TRBJ2-7; D not resolved. Trimming left V 4 bases short and J 1 base short, with 11 bases between. The germline V gene encodes CDR1 ENHRY and CDR2 SYGVKD. The CDR3 covers 14 residues. CDR3 in DNA: TGTGCCATCAGTGTTCGGACGGAATCCTACGAGCAGTACTTC. Protein: CAISVRTESYEQYF.

The gene calls are TRBV5-4 and TRBJ2-7; 7 positions agree with TRBD1. The germline V gene has CDR1 SGHNT and CDR2 YYREEE (reference sequence). Germline trimming cut 4 bases from V and 3 bases from J; bases unmatched to any gene: 13. The CDR3 has 16 amino acids. CDR3 protein: CASSPGRQGDRYEQYF. CDR3 nucleotides: TGTGCCAGCAGCCCGGGTCGACAGGGTGATCGCTACGAGCAGTACTTC.

This clone was detected a few times. The chain links TRBV10-3 to TRBJ2-1; 7 positions match TRBD1. This CDR3 contains 15 residues. Germline V gene sequence: CDR1 ENHRY, CDR2 SYGVKD. J was trimmed by 5 bases and V by 4 bases; bases with no gene match: 8. CDR3 region: CAISADRDRNNEQFF. CDR3 nucleotide sequence: TGTGCCATCAGTGCCGACAGGGATCGAAACAATGAGCAGTTCTTC.

This clone was found once. The rearrangement uses TRBV29-1 and TRBJ2-5, with a tentative D call TRBD2 (5 bases). The CDR3 consists of 12 residues. V was trimmed by 4 bases and J by 5 bases, leaving 11 bases between them. Germline V gene data show CDR1 as SQVTM and CDR2 as ANQGSEA. The CDR3 reads CSVVASRETQYF. The CDR3 coding sequence is TGCAGCGTTGTGGCTAGCAGGGAGACCCAGTACTTC.

This chain links TRBV2 with TRBJ1-2, with D uncertain. Germline CDR1 and CDR2: SNHLY and FYNNEI. V lost 4 bases to trimming and J lost 0 bases, with 12 bases between them. CDR3 size: 15 residues. The CDR3 loop is CASSGEGGANYGYTF. CDR3 nucleotide sequence: TGTGCCAGCAGTGGAGAAGGAGGAGCTAACTATGGCTACACCTTC.

The chain carries TRBV9 and TRBJ1-1; D uncertain. V was cut by 0 bases and J by 5 bases, with 8 bases left in between. CDR3 length: 13 amino acids. Germline lookup yields CDR1 SGDLS and CDR2 YYNGEE. Here the CDR3 reads CASSVGGKTEAFF. In nucleotides, the CDR3 is TGTGCCAGCAGCGTAGGAGGGAAAACTGAAGCTTTCTTT.

The rearrangement links TRBV5-1 to TRBJ2-5, with D tentatively TRBD1 (6 bases). Germline V CDR1 and CDR2: SGHRS, YFSETQ. V shed 1 base and J shed 5 bases, with 15 bases lying between them. This CDR3 region has 15 residues. The CDR3 DNA is TGCGCCAGCAGCTTGAACGCGCAGGGGCGGGAGACCCAGTACTTC. Encoded protein: CASSLNAQGRETQYF.